This T cell receptor beta chain was observed in a study of T cell responses to AZD1222 COVID-19 vaccine. Study-level points and caveats: Baseline seropositives among AZD1222 recipients totaled only six or seven. Two doses of AZD1222 preceded a rise in Spike-specific TCR breadth and depth. White British ancestry dominated among donors, who included more females, and clonal diversity was possibly underestimated.

The CDR3 length is 14 residues. The germline CDR1 and CDR2 sequences are MNHEY and SVGAGI. The V end lost 6 bases, the J end lost 4 bases, and 15 bases lay between the germline ends. For this clone: Its antigen remains unidentified.

The method was immunoSEQ multiplex PCR; TCRdb's version includes in-frame clones alone and lacks a portion of them. Of roughly 140,000 clones detected, around nine tenths appear once; the ten largest clones hold 4% to 6%. The specimen comprised peripheral blood, sampled on day 0 of AZD1222 vaccination. The receptor was derived from an adult in good health. The V call is TRBV6-5, the J call TRBJ1-1; possibly TRBD1 for D (5 bases). CDR3 amino acids: CASSPGGFFTEAFF. The CDR3 bases are TGTGCCAGCAGCCCCGGGGGGTTTTTCACTGAAGCTTTCTTT.